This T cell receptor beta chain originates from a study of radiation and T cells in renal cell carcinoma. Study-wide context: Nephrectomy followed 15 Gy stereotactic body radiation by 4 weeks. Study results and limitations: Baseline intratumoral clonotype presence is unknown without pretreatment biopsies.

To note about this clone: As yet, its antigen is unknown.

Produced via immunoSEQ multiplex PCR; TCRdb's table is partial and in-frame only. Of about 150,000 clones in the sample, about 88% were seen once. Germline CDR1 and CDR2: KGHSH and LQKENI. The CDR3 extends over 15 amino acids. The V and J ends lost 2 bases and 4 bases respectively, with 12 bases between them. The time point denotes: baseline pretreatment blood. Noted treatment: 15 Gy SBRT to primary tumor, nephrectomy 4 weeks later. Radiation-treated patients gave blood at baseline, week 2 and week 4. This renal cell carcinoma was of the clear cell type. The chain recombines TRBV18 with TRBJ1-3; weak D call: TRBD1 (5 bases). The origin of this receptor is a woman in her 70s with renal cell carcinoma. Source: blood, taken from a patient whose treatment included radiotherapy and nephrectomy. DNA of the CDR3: TGTGCCAGCTCACCAAGGGCAGGGAGCGGAAACACCATATATTTT. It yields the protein CASSPRAGSGNTIYF.